The subject of this entry is one T cell receptor beta chain. This sample is drawn from a study of blood T cell repertoires in COVID-19. Profiling relied on immunoSEQ multiplex PCR, and the TCRdb table lists in-frame clones only, not all of them. The table includes about 260,000 clones, 87% detected once. CDR1 is SGHDT, CDR2 YYEEEE, per germline. The CDR3 loop spans 16 amino acids. Trimming took off 2 bases at V and 2 bases at J, with 11 bases between the two ends. The sequencing input was peripheral blood. This receptor was obtained from a woman aged 45-59 years who had recovered from COVID-19. The chain employs TRBV5-6 and TRBJ2-6; TRBD1 is a possible D gene (6 bases). This chain's CDR3 is CASSLTGMAGANVLTF. The DNA for the CDR3 is TGTGCCAGCAGCTTAACAGGGATGGCTGGGGCCAACGTCCTGACTTTC.